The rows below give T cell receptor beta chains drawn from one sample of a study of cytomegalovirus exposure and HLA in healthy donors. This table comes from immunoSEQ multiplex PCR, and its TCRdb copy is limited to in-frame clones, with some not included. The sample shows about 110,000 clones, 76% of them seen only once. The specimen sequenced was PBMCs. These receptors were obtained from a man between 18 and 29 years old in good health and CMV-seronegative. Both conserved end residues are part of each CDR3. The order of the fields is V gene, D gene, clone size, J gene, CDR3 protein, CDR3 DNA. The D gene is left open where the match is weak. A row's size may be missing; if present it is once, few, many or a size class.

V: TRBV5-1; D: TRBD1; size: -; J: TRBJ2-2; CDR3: CASSLAGGWNGELFF; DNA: TGCGCCAGCAGCTTGGCAGGGGGCTGGAACGGGGAGCTGTTTTTT
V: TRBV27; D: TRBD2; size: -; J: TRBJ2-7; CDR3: CASSTAGEVIGQYF; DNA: TGTGCCAGCAGTACTGCGGGGGAGGTAATTGGGCAGTACTTC
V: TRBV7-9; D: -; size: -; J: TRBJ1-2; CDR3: CASSGGSGQNYGYTF; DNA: TGTGCCAGCAGCGGAGGTTCCGGACAGAACTATGGCTACACCTTC
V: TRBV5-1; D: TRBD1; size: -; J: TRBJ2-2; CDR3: CASSGTGVTGELFF; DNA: TGCGCCAGCTCCGGGACAGGGGTGACCGGGGAGCTGTTTTTT
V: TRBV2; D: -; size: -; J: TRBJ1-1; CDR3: CASSERGEAFF; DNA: TGTGCCAGCAGTGAGAGGGGGGAAGCTTTCTTT
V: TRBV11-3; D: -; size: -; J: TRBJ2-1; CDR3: CASSLDLESDEQFF; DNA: TGTGCCAGCAGCTTAGATTTGGAGTCGGATGAGCAGTTCTTC
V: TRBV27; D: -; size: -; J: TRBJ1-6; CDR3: CASQDGQGYSPLHF; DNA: TGTGCCAGCCAAGACGGGCAGGGTTATTCACCCCTCCACTTT
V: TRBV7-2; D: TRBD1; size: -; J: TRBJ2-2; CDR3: CASSRDRVDTGELFF; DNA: TGTGCCAGCAGCCGGGACAGGGTAGATACCGGGGAGCTGTTTTTT
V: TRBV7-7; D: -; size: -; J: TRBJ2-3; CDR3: CASSLGGLSSTDTQYF; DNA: TGTGCTAGCAGCTTGGGAGGATTGTCGTCCACAGATACGCAGTATTTT
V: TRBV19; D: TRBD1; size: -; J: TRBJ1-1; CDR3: CASSHAGGAGTEAFF; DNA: TGTGCCAGTAGTCACGCAGGGGGCGCGGGCACTGAAGCTTTCTTT
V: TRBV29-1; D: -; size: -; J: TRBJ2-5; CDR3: CSVEDARKETQYF; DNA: TGCAGCGTTGAAGACGCCAGGAAAGAGACCCAGTACTTC
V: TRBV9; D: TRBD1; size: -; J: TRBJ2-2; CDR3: CASSVARDRTNTGELFF; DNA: TGTGCCAGCAGCGTAGCTCGGGACAGGACGAACACCGGGGAGCTGTTTTTT
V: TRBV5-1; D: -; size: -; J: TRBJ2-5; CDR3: CASSLDSPGQSAQYF; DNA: TGCGCCAGCAGCTTGGATTCTCCGGGTCAGTCGGCCCAGTACTTC
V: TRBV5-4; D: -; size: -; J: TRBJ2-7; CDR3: CASSAPHRSGEQYF; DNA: TGTGCCAGCAGCGCGCCTCATCGAAGCGGCGAGCAGTACTTC
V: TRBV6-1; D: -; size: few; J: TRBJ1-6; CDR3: CASSGLDNSPLHF; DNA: TGTGCCAGCAGTGGACTCGATAATTCACCCCTCCACTTT
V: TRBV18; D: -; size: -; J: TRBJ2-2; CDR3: CASSPLASMNTGELFF; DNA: TGTGCCAGCTCACCACTGGCCAGTATGAACACCGGGGAGCTGTTTTTT
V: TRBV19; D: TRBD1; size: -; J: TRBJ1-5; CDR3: CASNDRGSQPQHF; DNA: TGTGCCAGTAATGACAGGGGGAGTCAGCCCCAGCATTTT
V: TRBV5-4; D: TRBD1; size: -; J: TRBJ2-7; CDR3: CASSLEGARTYEQYF; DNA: TGTGCCAGCAGCTTGGAGGGGGCGCGAACCTACGAGCAGTACTTC
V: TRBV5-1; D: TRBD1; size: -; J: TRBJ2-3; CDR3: CASSPGQVTDTQYF; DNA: TGCGCCAGCAGCCCTGGACAGGTCACAGATACGCAGTATTTT
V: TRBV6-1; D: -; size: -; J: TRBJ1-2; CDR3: CASSPEASGFYGYTF; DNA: TGTGCCAGCAGCCCCGAGGCCTCAGGGTTCTATGGCTACACCTTC
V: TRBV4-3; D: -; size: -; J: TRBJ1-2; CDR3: CASSQDLWTPGYGYTF; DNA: TGCGCCAGCAGCCAAGATCTTTGGACACCAGGATATGGCTACACCTTC
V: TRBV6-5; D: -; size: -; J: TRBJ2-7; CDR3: CASSYSGQVGRYF; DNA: TGTGCCAGCAGTTACTCGGGGCAGGTCGGTCGGTACTTC
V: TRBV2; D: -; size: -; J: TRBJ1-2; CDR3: CASTEDYGYPF; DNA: TGTGCCAGCACAGAAGACTATGGCTACCCCTTC
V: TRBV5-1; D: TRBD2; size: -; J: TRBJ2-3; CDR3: CASSSGLAGGTDTQYF; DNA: TGCGCCAGCAGCTCCGGACTAGCGGGGGGAACAGATACGCAGTATTTT
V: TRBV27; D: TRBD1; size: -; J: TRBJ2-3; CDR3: CASSPGQRLTDTQYF; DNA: TGTGCCAGCAGCCCGGGACAGCGACTAACAGATACGCAGTATTTT
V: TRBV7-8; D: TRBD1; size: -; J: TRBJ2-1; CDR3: CASSLPGQGATNEQFF; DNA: TGTGCCAGCAGCTTGCCGGGACAGGGGGCTACGAATGAGCAGTTCTTC
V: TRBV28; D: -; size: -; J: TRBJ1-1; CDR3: CAILGLGGANTEAFF; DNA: TGTGCCATCCTAGGACTCGGGGGGGCTAACACTGAAGCTTTCTTT
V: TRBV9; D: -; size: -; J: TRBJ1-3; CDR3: CASSVSGSPGNTIYF; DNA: TGTGCCAGCAGCGTTTCAGGGTCACCAGGAAACACCATATATTTT
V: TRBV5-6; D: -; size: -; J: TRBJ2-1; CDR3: CASSSLGGKYNEQFF; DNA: TGTGCCAGCAGCTCTCTGGGGGGAAAATACAATGAGCAGTTCTTC
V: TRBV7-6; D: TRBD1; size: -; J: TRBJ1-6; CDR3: CASSQGTGGGNSPLHF; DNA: TGTGCCAGCAGCCAAGGGACAGGGGGAGGGAATTCACCCCTCCACTTT
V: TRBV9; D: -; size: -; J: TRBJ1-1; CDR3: CASSVHSNTEAFF; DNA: TGTGCCAGCAGCGTACACTCGAACACTGAAGCTTTCTTT
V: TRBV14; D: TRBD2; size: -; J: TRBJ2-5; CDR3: CASSLFGLVPETQYF; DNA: TGTGCCAGCAGCCTTTTTGGACTAGTGCCGGAGACCCAGTACTTC
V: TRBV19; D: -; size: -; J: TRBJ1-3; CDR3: CASSILGNTIYF; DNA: TGTGCCAGTAGTATACTTGGAAACACCATATATTTT
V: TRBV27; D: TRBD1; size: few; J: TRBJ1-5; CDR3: CASSLGPDRGRNQPQHF; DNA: TGTGCCAGCAGTTTGGGCCCAGACAGGGGGAGGAATCAGCCCCAGCATTTT
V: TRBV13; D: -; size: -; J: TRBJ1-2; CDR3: CASSGSTGFGDYGYTF; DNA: TGTGCCAGCAGCGGAAGTACAGGGTTTGGTGACTATGGCTACACCTTC
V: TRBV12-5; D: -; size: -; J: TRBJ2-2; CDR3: CASGLVLGRGSGELFF; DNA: TGTGCTAGTGGTTTGGTATTGGGCAGGGGATCCGGGGAGCTGTTTTTT
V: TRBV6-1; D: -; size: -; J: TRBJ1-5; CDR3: CASSWFEGQPQHF; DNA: TGTGCCAGCAGTTGGTTTGAGGGTCAGCCCCAGCATTTT
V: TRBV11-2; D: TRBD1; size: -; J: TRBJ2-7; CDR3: CASSRTGLRPYEQYF; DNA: TGTGCCAGCAGCCGGACAGGTTTAAGACCCTACGAGCAGTACTTC
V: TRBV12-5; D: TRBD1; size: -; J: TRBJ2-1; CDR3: CASGPGQGAGNEQFF; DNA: TGTGCTAGTGGCCCCGGACAGGGCGCGGGTAATGAGCAGTTCTTC
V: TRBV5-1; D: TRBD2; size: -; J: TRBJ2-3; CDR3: CASSRTSGGTDTQYF; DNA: TGCGCCAGCAGCCGTACTAGCGGGGGCACAGATACGCAGTATTTT
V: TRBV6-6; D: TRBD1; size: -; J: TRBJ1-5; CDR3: CASTPTGGDYQPQHF; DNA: TGTGCCAGCACACCGACAGGGGGCGATTATCAGCCCCAGCATTTT
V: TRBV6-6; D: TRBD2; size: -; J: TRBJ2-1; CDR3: CASSSGTSGTNEQFF; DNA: TGTGCCAGCAGCTCCGGGACTAGCGGGACCAATGAGCAGTTCTTC
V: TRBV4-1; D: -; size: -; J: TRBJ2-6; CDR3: CASSQDHGAGANVLTF; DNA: TGCGCCAGCAGCCAAGATCATGGTGCGGGGGCCAACGTCCTGACTTTC